The 16 T cell receptor beta chains below come from one sample, sequenced in a study of radiotherapy plus CTLA-4 blockade in lung cancer. The method was immunoSEQ multiplex PCR; TCRdb's version includes in-frame clones alone and lacks a portion of them. This table has some 96,000 clones, 70% to 90% appearing once. The source material was peripheral blood, sampled from a patient treated with radiotherapy plus ipilimumab. Source of these receptors: a human donor with non-small cell lung cancer that progressed on radiotherapy plus ipilimumab.

The J gene is TRBJ2-7, the V gene TRBV6-5; the match to TRBD2 covers 8 bases. The CDR3 totals 14 residues. The trim removed 4 bases at V and 3 bases at J, leaving 5 bases unmatched. The V gene's germline CDR1 is MNHEY and CDR2 SVGAGI. The CDR3 region is CASSSPGLVYEQYF. CDR3 nucleotides: TGTGCCAGCAGTTCCCCGGGACTAGTCTACGAGCAGTACTTC.

This rearrangement joins TRBV19 to TRBJ1-3; the D is unclear. The CDR3 runs to 14 residues. Trimming removed 3 bases at V and 2 bases at J, with 8 bases between. CDR1 and CDR2 from the germline V gene are LNHDA and SQIVND (reference sequence). CDR3 nucleotide sequence: TGTGCCAGTAGTATTCAAGGGACTGGAAACACCATATATTTT. Its protein is CASSIQGTGNTIYF.

The V call is TRBV2, the J call TRBJ2-1; D unclear. V was pared by 6 bases and J by 0 bases, with 6 bases between. CDR3 length: 13 residues. CDR1 and CDR2 from the germline V gene are SNHLY and FYNNEI. The CDR3 coding sequence is TGTGCCAGCAGGACGAACTCCTACAATGAGCAGTTCTTC. Encoded protein: CASRTNSYNEQFF.

V usage is TRBV5-4 and J usage is TRBJ1-3, with a weak D call TRBD1 (5 bases). V was clipped by 5 bases and J by 2 bases, with 11 bases between them. The length of the CDR3 is 14 residues. The germline V gene encodes CDR1 SGHNT and CDR2 YYREEE (reference sequence). CDR3 sequence reads: CASSLQGPGNTIYF. In nucleotides, the CDR3 is TGTGCCAGCAGTCTCCAGGGACCTGGAAACACCATATATTTT.

The chain has TRBV6-5 and TRBJ2-3, with unresolved D. Germline values: CDR1 MNHEY, CDR2 SVGAGI. Trimming left V 0 bases short and J 1 base short, with 8 bases between. The CDR3 runs 15 residues. CDR3 protein: CASSYSAFGTDTQYF. DNA for the CDR3: TGTGCCAGCAGTTACTCGGCGTTTGGCACAGATACGCAGTATTTT.

This chain joins TRBV14 and TRBJ1-3; possible D gene TRBD1, 5 bases. There are 15 residues in the CDR3. Germline V lookup: CDR1 SGHDN, CDR2 FVKESK. V was cut by 2 bases and J by 4 bases, with 12 bases left in between. The DNA of the CDR3 is TGTGCCAGCAGCCAACTGGGGGAAGGGGGAAACACCATATATTTT. Translating it yields CASSQLGEGGNTIYF.

This clone was counted once. The chain joins TRBV27 to TRBJ2-1, with 14 bases identical to TRBD2. Per germline, CDR1 MNHEY and CDR2 SMNVEV (reference sequence). This CDR3 spans 16 amino acids. Germline trimming cut 5 bases from V and 7 bases from J; bases unmatched to any gene: 7. CDR3 loop: CASSKPGLAGVNEQFF. The CDR3 nucleotides are TGTGCCAGCAGTAAACCGGGACTAGCGGGAGTTAATGAGCAGTTCTTC.

The chain couples TRBV6-5 to TRBJ2-2; D remains ambiguous. V lost 4 bases and J lost 4, with 4 bases in between. The CDR3 totals 12 residues. Germline assignment: CDR1 MNHEY and CDR2 SVGAGI. In DNA, the CDR3 is TGTGCCAGCAGTTTTTCCACCGGGGAGCTGTTTTTT. Encoded protein: CASSFSTGELFF.

V is TRBV7-8 and J is TRBJ1-3, with D perhaps TRBD1 (5 bases). This CDR3 comprises 16 residues. Germline CDR1 is SGHVS and CDR2 is FQNEAQ. Trimming took off 3 bases at V and 0 bases at J, with 12 bases between the two ends. The CDR3 spells CASSFKGPNSGNTIYF. The CDR3 DNA reads as TGTGCCAGCAGCTTTAAGGGGCCAAACTCTGGAAACACCATATATTTT. The whole variable domain, filled in from reference TRBV7-8 and TRBJ1-3, reads GAGVSQSPRYKVAKRGQDVALRCDPISGHVSLFWYQQALGQGPEFLTYFQNEAQLDKSGLPSDRFFAERPEGSVSTLKIQRTQQEDSAVYLCASSFKGPNSGNTIYFGEGSWLTVV.

The chain is built from TRBV6-1 and TRBJ2-1; D is ambiguous. The CDR3 covers 13 residues. CDR1 and CDR2 from the germline V gene are MNHNS and SASEGT. V gave up 6 bases and J gave up 8 bases, with 14 bases separating them. The CDR3 sequence is CASSDYFSDEQFF. The CDR3 DNA follows: TGTGCCAGCAGCGATTACTTTTCGGATGAGCAGTTCTTC.

The chain carries TRBV4-2 and TRBJ2-3, with D possibly matching TRBD1 (5 bases). V lost 0 bases and J lost 6, with 19 bases in between. Germline values: CDR1 LGHNA, CDR2 YNFKEQ. This CDR3 comprises 17 residues. The CDR3 spells CASSQDTSLGAPDTQYF. The DNA for the CDR3 is TGTGCCAGCAGCCAAGATACGAGCCTTGGGGCCCCGGATACGCAGTATTTT.

The chain uses TRBV9 and TRBJ2-3, with a weak D call TRBD2 (6 bases). Trimming took 4 bases from V and 6 from J, leaving 18 bases between them. Germline V gives CDR1 SGDLS, CDR2 YYNGEE. The CDR3 length is 15 residues. The CDR3 loop reads CASSSSGGPEDTQYF. CDR3 coding DNA: TGTGCCAGCAGCTCCTCTGGAGGGCCAGAGGATACGCAGTATTTT.

The chain couples TRBV19 to TRBJ2-7; 8 bases align to TRBD1. Trimming at V came to 7 bases and at J to 4 bases, leaving 6 bases not matched to a gene. This CDR3 has 13 amino acids. Germline V gene data show CDR1 as LNHDA and CDR2 as SQIVND (reference sequence). This CDR3 is CASKDRDKYEQYF. CDR3 bases: TGTGCCAGTAAGGACAGGGATAAGTACGAGCAGTACTTC. Full variable domain (rest looked up from reference TRBV19 and TRBJ2-7): DGGITQSPKYLFRKEGQNVTLSCEQNLNHDAMYWYRQDPGQGLRLIYYSQIVNDFQKGDIAEGYSVSREKKESFPLTVTSAQKNPTAFYLCASKDRDKYEQYFGPGTRLTVT.

This sequence joins TRBV10-2 and TRBJ1-5, with TRBD1 identical over 8 bases. V dropped 6 bases and J dropped 1; count of bases not matched to a gene: 5. CDR1 is WSHSY, CDR2 SAAADI, per germline. The CDR3 runs to 15 residues. The chain's CDR3 is CASRDRADSNQPQHF. Here the CDR3 DNA reads TGCGCCAGCAGGGACAGGGCGGACAGCAATCAGCCCCAGCATTTT.

The chain recombines TRBV18 with TRBJ2-2; D is unresolved. V gave up 2 bases and J gave up 5 bases, with 6 bases separating them. Germline V gene data show CDR1 as KGHSH and CDR2 as LQKENI. CDR3 length equals 13 residues. CDR3 loop: CASSPVSTGELFF. CDR3 sequence (DNA): TGTGCCAGCTCACCAGTCAGTACCGGGGAGCTGTTTTTT.

V gene TRBV6-5 combines with J gene TRBJ1-2; D perhaps matches TRBD1 (6 bases). The germline V and J ends were trimmed by 5 bases and 7 bases, with 17 bases remaining between them. Looked up from germline, CDR1 is MNHEY and CDR2 is SVGAGI. This CDR3 region has 14 residues. The CDR3: CASSQGQPRGGYTF. DNA of the CDR3: TGTGCCAGCAGTCAAGGACAGCCCCGGGGTGGCTACACCTTC.